Each of the 12 T cell receptor beta chains below was sequenced from the same sample in a study of early T cells in non-severe SARS-CoV-2 infection. From the 5' RACE reads, TCRdb called clonotypes with MiXCR, one entry per CDR3 protein. The table has tens of thousands of distinct CDR3 sequences, around 5.2% seen once. The sequenced material came from whole blood. These receptors were obtained from an adult who was a healthcare worker with PCR-confirmed SARS-CoV-2 infection or an uninfected control (not recorded which).

The chain uses TRBV5-4 and TRBJ2-2, with TRBD2 matching over 9 bases. Germline CDR1 is SGHNT and CDR2 is YYREEE (reference sequence). CDR3 length equals 16 residues. V was clipped by 0 bases and J by 5 bases; unmatched bases: 5. DNA of the CDR3: TGTGCCAGCAGCTTGGGAGCGGGAGGAGGAACCGGGGAGCTGTTTTTT. It is translated as CASSLGAGGGTGELFF.

This clonotype has ten or more counts. This chain joins TRBV28 and TRBJ2-1; D call uncertain. With 4 bases removed from V and 13 bases from J, the gap between germline ends came to 14 bases. The germline V gene encodes CDR1 MDHEN and CDR2 SYDVKM. The CDR3 is 12 residues long. The CDR3 reads CASSYGPSDQFF. As DNA, the CDR3 is TGTGCCAGCAGTTATGGGCCGTCGGATCAGTTCTTC.

This clonotype was seen a few times. The chain links TRBV28 to TRBJ2-1, with TRBD2 matching over 8 bases. This CDR3 has 13 amino acids. The V gene end was trimmed by 5 bases and the J gene end by 7 bases; junction bases not matched to a gene: 4. Germline CDR1 MDHEN, CDR2 SYDVKM. The CDR3 sequence is CASSPGGRNEQFF. CDR3 DNA sequence: TGTGCCAGCAGTCCGGGGGGGCGGAATGAGCAGTTCTTC.

The chain is built from TRBV10-1 and TRBJ2-3; no firm D call. V dropped 5 bases and J dropped 0 bases, with 3 bases sitting between them. This CDR3 region has 12 residues. Germline V gene sequence: CDR1 WNHNN, CDR2 SYGVQD (reference sequence). The CDR3 DNA sequence: TGCGCCAGCAGTTCTAGCACAGATACGCAGTATTTT. As protein: CASSSSTDTQYF.

This clonotype was seen at least ten times. The chain combines TRBV20-1 with TRBJ2-1, with 7 bases aligning to TRBD2. Losses at the gene ends were 2 bases for V and 10 bases for J; bases not matched to a gene: 8. Germline V gene sequence: CDR1 DFQATT, CDR2 SNEGSKA (reference sequence). The length of the CDR3 is 13 residues. CDR3 in amino acids: CSARRAGDPEQFF. CDR3 DNA sequence: TGCAGTGCTAGAAGGGCGGGGGACCCCGAGCAGTTCTTC.

In this sample, this clonotype turned up many times. V usage is TRBV27 and J usage is TRBJ2-7, with 10 bases aligning to TRBD1. The CDR3 length is 15 residues. V shed 4 bases, J shed 4 bases, and the junction held 7 bases outside the gene matches. Germline V CDR1 and CDR2: MNHEY, SMNVEV (reference sequence). CDR3 sequence: CASSSRGQGLYEQYF. In nucleotides, the CDR3 is TGTGCCAGCAGTTCCCGGGGACAGGGGCTTTACGAGCAGTACTTC.

This clonotype was detected many times. J is TRBJ2-1 and V is TRBV15, with D perhaps matching TRBD1 (5 bases). The CDR3 totals 14 residues. Trimming pared 4 bases from V and 4 bases from J, leaving 11 bases between. Germline CDR1 and CDR2: LNHNV and YYDKDF (reference sequence). The CDR3 protein is CATSTPGQYNEQFF. The CDR3 bases are TGTGCCACCAGCACCCCCGGACAATACAATGAGCAGTTCTTC.

This clonotype was seen ten or more times. The V call is TRBV29-1, the J call TRBJ2-1, with 9 bases lining up with TRBD1. The CDR3 is 13 residues long. The germline CDR1 and CDR2 sequences are SQVTM and ANQGSEA. The trim removed 1 base at V and 9 bases at J, leaving 4 bases unmatched. CDR3 amino acids: CSVEGDRVSEQFF. DNA for the CDR3: TGCAGCGTTGAAGGGGACAGGGTCAGTGAGCAGTTCTTC.

The sample holds many counts of this clonotype. V usage is TRBV5-1 and J usage is TRBJ2-3; 11 positions agree with TRBD2. CDR1 is SGHRS, CDR2 YFSETQ, per germline. Trimming took 0 bases from V and 5 from J; bases not matched to a gene: 8. The CDR3 covers 17 residues. The CDR3 here is CASSLGISGRAEDTQYF. The CDR3 DNA reads TGCGCCAGCAGCTTGGGGATTAGCGGGAGGGCCGAAGATACGCAGTATTTT.

This clonotype was detected ten times or more. V and J are TRBV6-1 and TRBJ2-7; 12 nucleotides align to TRBD2. CDR1 is MNHNS, CDR2 SASEGT, per germline. This CDR3 is 15 amino acids long. After removal of 5 bases from V and 6 bases from J, the junction contained 8 bases not matched to a gene. As DNA, the CDR3 is TGTGCCAGCAGTCCTCAGACTAGCGGGAGCGGCGAGCAGTACTTC. Translation: CASSPQTSGSGEQYF.

The CDR3 sequence is CASSPDGNIQYF. CDR3 bases: TGTGCCAGCAGCCCTGATGGGAACATTCAGTACTTC. J is TRBJ2-4 and V is TRBV11-2; D unresolved. The CDR3 has 12 amino acids. Germline CDR1 is SGHAT and CDR2 is FQNNGV. V was clipped by 5 bases and J by 7 bases, with 9 bases between them.

Many counts were recorded for this clonotype. The rearrangement joins TRBV19 to TRBJ2-3; perhaps TRBD2 as D (6 bases). CDR1 is LNHDA, CDR2 SQIVND, per germline (reference sequence). V was trimmed by 5 bases and J by 11 bases, leaving 20 bases between them. This CDR3 is built from 14 residues. The CDR3 DNA is TGTGCCAGTAGTGGAGAGGGAGGAGGAAGGTTGCAGTATTTT. Amino acids: CASSGEGGGRLQYF. Filled out from reference TRBV19 and TRBJ2-3, the complete variable domain reads DGGITQSPKYLFRKEGQNVTLSCEQNLNHDAMYWYRQDPGQGLRLIYYSQIVNDFQKGDIAEGYSVSREKKESFPLTVTSAQKNPTAFYLCASSGEGGGRLQYFGPGTRLTVL.